This T cell receptor (beta chain) was sequenced in a study of long-term antiretroviral therapy in people with HIV. CDR3 length: 13 amino acids. V was pared by 4 bases and J by 1 base, with 8 bases between. Germline CDR1 reads SGHRS; CDR2 reads YFSETQ. An immunoSEQ assay, version v3.0, was performed at survey level. Generated by immunoSEQ multiplex PCR, the TCRdb table keeps only in-frame clones and is missing some. Of roughly 30,000 clones detected, approximately 90% appear once; the ten largest clones hold 8.3%. Sequences were derived from unsorted PBMCs, sampled 3.2 years before starting antiretroviral therapy. The TCR originated in a man in his fifties with HIV. The V gene is TRBV5-1, the J gene TRBJ1-1; no clear D. CDR3: CASSDRPNTEAFF. The CDR3 DNA follows: TGCGCCAGCAGCGATAGACCGAACACTGAAGCTTTCTTT. The whole variable domain, remainder taken from reference TRBV5-1 and TRBJ1-1, is KAGVTQTPRYLIKTRGQQVTLSCSPISGHRSVSWYQQTPGQGLQFLFEYFSETQRNKGNFPGRFSGRQFSNSRSEMNVSTLELGDSALYLCASSDRPNTEAFFGQGTRLTVV.